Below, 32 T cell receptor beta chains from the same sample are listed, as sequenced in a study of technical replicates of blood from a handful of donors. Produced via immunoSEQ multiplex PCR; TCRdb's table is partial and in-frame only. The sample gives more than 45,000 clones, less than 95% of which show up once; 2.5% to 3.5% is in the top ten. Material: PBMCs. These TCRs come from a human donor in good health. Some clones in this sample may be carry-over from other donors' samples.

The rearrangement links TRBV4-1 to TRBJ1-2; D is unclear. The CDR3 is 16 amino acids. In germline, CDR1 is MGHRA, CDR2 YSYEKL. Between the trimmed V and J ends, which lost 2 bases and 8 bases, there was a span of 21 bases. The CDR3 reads CASSQPGGPQERGYTF. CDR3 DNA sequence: TGCGCCAGCAGCCAACCGGGAGGCCCTCAAGAGAGAGGCTACACCTTC.

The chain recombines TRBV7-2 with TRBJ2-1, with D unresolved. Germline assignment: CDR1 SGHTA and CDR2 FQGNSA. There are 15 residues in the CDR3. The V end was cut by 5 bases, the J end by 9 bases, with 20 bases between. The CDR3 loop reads CASSQLSGPYTEQFF. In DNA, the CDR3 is TGTGCCAGCAGCCAATTATCAGGCCCCTATACTGAGCAGTTCTTC.

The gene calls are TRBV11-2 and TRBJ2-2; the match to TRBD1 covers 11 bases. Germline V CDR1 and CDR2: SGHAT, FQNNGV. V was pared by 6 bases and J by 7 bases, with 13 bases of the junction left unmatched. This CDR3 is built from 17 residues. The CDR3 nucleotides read TGTGCCAGCAGTCTCCGGGACAGGGGGTTTAGGGGCGGGGAGCTGTTTTTT. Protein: CASSLRDRGFRGGELFF.

CDR3 in amino acids: CASSQEGMTSGYEQYF. CDR3 in DNA: TGCGCCAGCAGCCAAGAAGGGATGACTAGCGGCTACGAGCAGTACTTC. The genes are TRBV4-1 and TRBJ2-7; TRBD2 matches at 9 bases. With V trimmed by 0 bases and J by 3 bases, 6 bases remained unmatched. Germline CDR1 reads MGHRA; CDR2 reads YSYEKL. This CDR3 is built from 16 residues.

This CDR3 is CASSEARGSTDTQYF. The CDR3 DNA follows: TGTGCCAGCAGTGAAGCGCGGGGCAGCACAGATACGCAGTATTTT. This chain links TRBV2 with TRBJ2-3, with D possibly matching TRBD2 (6 bases). V dropped 0 bases and J dropped 0 bases, with 7 bases sitting between them. The germline V gene encodes CDR1 SNHLY and CDR2 FYNNEI. This CDR3 comprises 15 residues.

CDR3 protein: CASTPRLTGELFF. The CDR3, as DNA: TGTGCCAGCACCCCCAGGCTCACCGGGGAGCTGTTTTTT. The chain couples TRBV6-5 to TRBJ2-2; D remains ambiguous. Between the trimmed V and J ends, which lost 7 bases and 4 bases, there was a span of 10 bases. The CDR3 runs to 13 residues. The V gene's germline CDR1 is MNHEY and CDR2 SVGAGI.

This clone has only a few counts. The CDR3 DNA sequence: TGTGCCAGCACCACCGGAGGCGGGAATTTGTTGTACAATGAGCAGTTCTTC. Its translation: CASTTGGGNLLYNEQFF. The chain has TRBV5-4 and TRBJ2-1, with a tentative D call TRBD2 (6 bases). This CDR3 has 17 residues. Trimming stripped 6 bases from V and 4 bases from J, with 23 bases between. The germline CDR1 and CDR2 sequences are SGHNT and YYREEE (reference sequence).

The CDR3 region is CASSYSLAGSEQFF. As DNA, the CDR3 is TGTGCCAGCAGTTACTCCCTAGCGGGGAGTGAGCAGTTCTTC. V and J are TRBV6-5 and TRBJ2-1; TRBD2 matches at 9 bases. This CDR3 has 14 residues. Germline trimming cut 0 bases from V and 9 bases from J; bases unmatched to any gene: 3. The germline gives CDR1 MNHEY, CDR2 SVGAGI.

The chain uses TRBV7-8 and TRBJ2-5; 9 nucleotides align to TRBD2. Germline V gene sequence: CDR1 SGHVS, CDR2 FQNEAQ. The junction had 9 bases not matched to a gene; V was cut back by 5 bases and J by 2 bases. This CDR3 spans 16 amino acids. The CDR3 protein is CASSPGGRGGQETQYF. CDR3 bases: TGTGCCAGCAGCCCGGGGGGGCGGGGGGGTCAAGAGACCCAGTACTTC.

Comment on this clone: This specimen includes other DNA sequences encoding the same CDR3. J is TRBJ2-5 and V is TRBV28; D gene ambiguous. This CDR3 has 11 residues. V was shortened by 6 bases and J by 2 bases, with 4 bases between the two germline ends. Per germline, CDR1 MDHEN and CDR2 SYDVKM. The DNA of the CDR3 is TGTGCCAGCAGAACACAAGAGACCCAGTACTTC. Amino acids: CASRTQETQYF. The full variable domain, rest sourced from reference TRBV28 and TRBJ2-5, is DVKVTQSSRYLVKRTGEKVFLECVQDMDHENMFWYRQDPGLGLRLIYFSYDVKMKEKGDIPEGYSVSREKKERFSLILESASTNQTSMYLCASRTQETQYFGPGTRLLVL.

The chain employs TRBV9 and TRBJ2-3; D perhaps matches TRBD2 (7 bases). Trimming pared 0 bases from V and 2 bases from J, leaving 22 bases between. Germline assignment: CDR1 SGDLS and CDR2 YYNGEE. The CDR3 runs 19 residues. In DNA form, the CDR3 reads TGTGCCAGCAGCGTAGGAAGGGGGTCGGGAGGAGCCTACACAGATACGCAGTATTTT. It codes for CASSVGRGSGGAYTDTQYF.

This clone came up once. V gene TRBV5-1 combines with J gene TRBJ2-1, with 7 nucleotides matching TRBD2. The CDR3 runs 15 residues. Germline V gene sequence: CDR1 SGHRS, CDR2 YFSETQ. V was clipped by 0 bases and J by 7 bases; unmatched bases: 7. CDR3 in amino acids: CASSLVVGTINEQFF. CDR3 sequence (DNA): TGCGCCAGCAGCTTGGTAGTTGGGACTATTAATGAGCAGTTCTTC.

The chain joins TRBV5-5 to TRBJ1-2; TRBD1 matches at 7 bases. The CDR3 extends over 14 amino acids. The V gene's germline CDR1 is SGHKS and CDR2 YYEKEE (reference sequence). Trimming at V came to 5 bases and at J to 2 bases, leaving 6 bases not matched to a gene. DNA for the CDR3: TGTGCCAGCAGAACAGGGGAAGGAAACTATGGCTACACCTTC. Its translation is CASRTGEGNYGYTF.

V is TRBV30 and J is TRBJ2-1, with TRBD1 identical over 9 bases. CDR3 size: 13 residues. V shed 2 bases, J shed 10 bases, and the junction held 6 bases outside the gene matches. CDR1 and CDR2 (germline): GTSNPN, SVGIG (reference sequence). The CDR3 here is CAWSPQGAGEQFF. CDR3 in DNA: TGTGCCTGGAGTCCACAGGGGGCAGGGGAGCAGTTCTTC.

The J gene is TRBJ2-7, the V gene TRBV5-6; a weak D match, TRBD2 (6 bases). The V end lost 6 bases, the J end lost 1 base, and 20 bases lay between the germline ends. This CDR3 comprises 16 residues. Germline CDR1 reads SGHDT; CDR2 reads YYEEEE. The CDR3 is CASKERVGTQSYEQYF. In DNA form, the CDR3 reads TGTGCCAGCAAGGAGAGAGTAGGGACTCAATCCTACGAGCAGTACTTC.

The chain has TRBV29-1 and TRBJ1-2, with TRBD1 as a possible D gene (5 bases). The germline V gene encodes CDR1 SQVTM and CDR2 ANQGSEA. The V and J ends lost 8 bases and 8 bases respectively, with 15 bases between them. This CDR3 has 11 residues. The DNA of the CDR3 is TGCAGCAGTCAGGAGGGGCCCGGCTACACCTTC. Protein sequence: CSSQEGPGYTF.

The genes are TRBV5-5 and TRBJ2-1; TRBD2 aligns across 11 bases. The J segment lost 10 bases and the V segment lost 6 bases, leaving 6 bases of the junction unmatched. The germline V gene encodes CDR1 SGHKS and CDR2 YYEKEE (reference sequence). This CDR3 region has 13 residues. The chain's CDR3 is CASKVAGGMEQFF. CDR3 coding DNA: TGTGCCAGCAAAGTAGCGGGAGGGATGGAGCAGTTCTTC.

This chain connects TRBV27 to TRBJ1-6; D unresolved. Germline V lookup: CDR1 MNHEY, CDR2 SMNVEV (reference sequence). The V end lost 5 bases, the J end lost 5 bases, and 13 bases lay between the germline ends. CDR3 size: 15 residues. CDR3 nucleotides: TGTGCCAGCAGTCCGTTCCTCGGAGATAATTCACCCCTCCACTTT. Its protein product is CASSPFLGDNSPLHF.

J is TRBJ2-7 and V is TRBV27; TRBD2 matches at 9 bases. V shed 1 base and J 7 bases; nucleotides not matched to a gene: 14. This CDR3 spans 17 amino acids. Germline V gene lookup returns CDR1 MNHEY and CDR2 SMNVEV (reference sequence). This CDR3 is CASSLFRLREGSGEQYF. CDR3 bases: TGTGCCAGCAGTTTATTTCGTTTGCGGGAGGGCTCGGGGGAGCAGTACTTC.

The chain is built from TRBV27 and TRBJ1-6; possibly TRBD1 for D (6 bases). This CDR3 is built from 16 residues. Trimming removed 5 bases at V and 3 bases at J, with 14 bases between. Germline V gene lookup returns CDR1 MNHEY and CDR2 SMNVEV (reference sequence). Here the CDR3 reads CASSHNRVIYNSPLHF. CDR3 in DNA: TGTGCCAGCAGTCACAACAGGGTGATCTATAATTCACCCCTCCACTTT.

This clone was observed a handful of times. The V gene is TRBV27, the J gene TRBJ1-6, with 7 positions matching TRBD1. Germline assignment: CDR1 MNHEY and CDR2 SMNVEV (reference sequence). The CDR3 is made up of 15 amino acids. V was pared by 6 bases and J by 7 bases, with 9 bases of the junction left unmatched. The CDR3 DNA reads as TGTGCCAGCAGCCACCACACGACAGGGAATTCACCCCTCCACTTT. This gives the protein CASSHHTTGNSPLHF.

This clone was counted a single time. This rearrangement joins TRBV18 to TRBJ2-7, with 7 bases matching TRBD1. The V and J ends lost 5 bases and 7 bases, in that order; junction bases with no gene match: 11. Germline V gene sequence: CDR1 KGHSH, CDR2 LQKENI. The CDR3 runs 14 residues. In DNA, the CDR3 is TGTGCCAGCTCAATATGGGGACAGACCTTTGAGCAGTACTTC. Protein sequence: CASSIWGQTFEQYF.

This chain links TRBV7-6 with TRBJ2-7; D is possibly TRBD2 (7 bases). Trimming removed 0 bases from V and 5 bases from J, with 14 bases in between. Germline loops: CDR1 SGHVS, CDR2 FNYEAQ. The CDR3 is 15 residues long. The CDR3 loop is CASSLASGGAHEQYF. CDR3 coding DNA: TGTGCCAGCAGCTTAGCGAGTGGGGGGGCCCACGAGCAGTACTTC. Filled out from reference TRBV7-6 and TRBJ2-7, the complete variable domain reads GAGVSQSPRYKVTKRGQDVALRCDPISGHVSLYWYRQALGQGPEFLTYFNYEAQQDKSGLPNDRFSAERPEGSISTLTIQRTEQRDSAMYRCASSLASGGAHEQYFGPGTRLTVT.

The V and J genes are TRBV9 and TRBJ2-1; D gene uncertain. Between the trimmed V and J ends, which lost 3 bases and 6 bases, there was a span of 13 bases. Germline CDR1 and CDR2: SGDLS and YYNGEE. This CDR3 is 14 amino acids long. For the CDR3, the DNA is TGTGCCAGCAGCGCCGATTGGGCCCGCAATGAGCAGTTCTTC. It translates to CASSADWARNEQFF. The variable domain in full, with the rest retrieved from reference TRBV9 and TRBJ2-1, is DSGVTQTPKHLITATGQRVTLRCSPRSGDLSVYWYQQSLDQGLQFLIQYYNGEERAKGNILERFSAQQFPDLHSELNLSSLELGDSALYFCASSADWARNEQFFGPGTRLTVL.

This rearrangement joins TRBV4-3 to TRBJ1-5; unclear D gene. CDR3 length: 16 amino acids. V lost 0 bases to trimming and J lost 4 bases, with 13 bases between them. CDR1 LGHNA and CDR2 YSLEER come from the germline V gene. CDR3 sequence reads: CASSQDRGQPNQPQHF. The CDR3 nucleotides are TGCGCCAGCAGCCAAGATAGAGGGCAGCCAAATCAGCCCCAGCATTTT.

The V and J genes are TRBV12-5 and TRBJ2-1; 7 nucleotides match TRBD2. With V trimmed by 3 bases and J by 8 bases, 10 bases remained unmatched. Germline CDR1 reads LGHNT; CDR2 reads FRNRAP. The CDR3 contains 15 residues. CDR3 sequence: CASGLPSGELDEQFF. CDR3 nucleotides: TGTGCTAGTGGTTTACCGAGCGGGGAGTTGGATGAGCAGTTCTTC.

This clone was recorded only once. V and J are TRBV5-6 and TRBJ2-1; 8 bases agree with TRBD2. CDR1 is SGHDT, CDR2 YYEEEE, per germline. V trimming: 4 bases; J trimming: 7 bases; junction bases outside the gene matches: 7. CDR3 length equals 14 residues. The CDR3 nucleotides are TGTGCCAGCAGCCAAGGGACTAGTCGGAATGAGCAGTTCTTC. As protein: CASSQGTSRNEQFF.

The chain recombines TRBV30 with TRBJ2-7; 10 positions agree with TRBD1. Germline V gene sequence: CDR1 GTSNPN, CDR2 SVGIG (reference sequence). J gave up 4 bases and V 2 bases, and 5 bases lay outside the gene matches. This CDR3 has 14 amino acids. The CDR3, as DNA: TGTGCCTGGAGTCCCGGGACAGGGGATTACGAGCAGTACTTC. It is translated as CAWSPGTGDYEQYF.

The CDR3 DNA reads as TGTGCCAGCAGTGAAGCGGGGGCCAAAAACACCGGGGAGCTGTTTTTT. It codes for CASSEAGAKNTGELFF. The V and J genes are TRBV2 and TRBJ2-2; a possible D gene is TRBD1 (6 bases). Germline V CDR1 and CDR2: SNHLY, FYNNEI. The CDR3 spans 16 residues. Trimming stripped 0 bases from V and 2 bases from J, with 10 bases between.

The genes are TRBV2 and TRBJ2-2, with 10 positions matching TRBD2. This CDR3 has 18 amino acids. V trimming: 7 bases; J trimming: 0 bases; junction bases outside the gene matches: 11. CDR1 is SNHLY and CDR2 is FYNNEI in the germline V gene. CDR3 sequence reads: CASKGGLAISSNTGELFF. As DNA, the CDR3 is TGTGCCAGCAAGGGGGGACTAGCGATTTCGTCGAACACCGGGGAGCTGTTTTTT. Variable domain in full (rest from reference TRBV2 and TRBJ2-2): EPEVTQTPSHQVTQMGQEVILRCVPISNHLYFYWYRQILGQKVEFLVSFYNNEISEKSEIFDDQFSVERPDGSNFTLKIRSTKLEDSAMYFCASKGGLAISSNTGELFFGEGSRLTVL.

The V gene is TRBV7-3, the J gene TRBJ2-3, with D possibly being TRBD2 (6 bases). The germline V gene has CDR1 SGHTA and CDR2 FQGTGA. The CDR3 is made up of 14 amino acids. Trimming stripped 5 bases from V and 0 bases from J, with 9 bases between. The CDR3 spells CASSPGLSTDTQYF. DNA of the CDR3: TGTGCCAGCAGCCCGGGACTCAGCACAGATACGCAGTATTTT. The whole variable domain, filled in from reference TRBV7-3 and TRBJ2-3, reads GAGVSQTPSNKVTEKGKYVELRCDPISGHTALYWYRQSLGQGPEFLIYFQGTGAADDSGLPNDRFFAVRPEGSVSTLKIQRTERGDSAVYLCASSPGLSTDTQYFGPGTRLTVL.

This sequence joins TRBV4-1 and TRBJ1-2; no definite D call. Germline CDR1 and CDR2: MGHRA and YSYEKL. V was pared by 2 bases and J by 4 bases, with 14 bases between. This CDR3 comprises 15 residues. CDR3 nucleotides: TGCGCCAGCAGCCAAAACGAGAAGGAGACCTATGGCTACACCTTC. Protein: CASSQNEKETYGYTF.